These 15 T cell receptor beta chains were sequenced from one sample in a study of vaccination and CD4 T cells after COVID-19. Cultured CD4+ T cells had their DNA profiled by the Oncomine TCR Beta short-read assay. From cultured CD4+ T cells, genomic DNA was extracted. TCRdb ran MiXCR on the PCR reads and lists one entry per CDR3 protein. The sample lists about 7,300 distinct CDR3 sequences, 25% to 35% seen once, with roughly an eighth in the top ten. Treatment of the sample: approximately nine-day PBMC culture with coronavirus spike peptide pools or control peptides (ViraFEST assay). Investigators obtained the unexposed donor's CD4+ T cells before the COVID-19 pandemic (2011-2018). The antigens for these receptors are not known. The sample comprised CD4+ T cells from blood, cultured in vitro. These receptors were obtained from a human donor in good health.

This clonotype appeared a few times. J is TRBJ2-7 and V is TRBV10-3; D unresolved. The CDR3 covers 13 residues. V was shortened by 10 bases and J by 3 bases, with 16 bases between the two germline ends. Germline CDR1 and CDR2: ENHRY and SYGVKD. DNA for the CDR3: TGTGCCACAAGAGACCCCGGCTTCTACGAGCAGTACTTC. This translates into CATRDPGFYEQYF.

The chain employs TRBV12-3 or TRBV12-4 and TRBJ2-7; D may be TRBD1 (5 bases). This CDR3 is 12 amino acids long. V lost 5 bases and J lost 4, with 9 bases in between. The CDR3 region has the DNA TGTGCCAGCAGTCCGGACACTTACGAGCAGTACTTC. Translation: CASSPDTYEQYF.

There are a few counts of this clonotype. The chain is built from TRBV6-5 and TRBJ2-2, with 8 bases identical to TRBD2. From germline, CDR1 is MNHEY and CDR2 SVGAGI. Trimming cost V 3 bases and J 2 bases; bases outside gene matches: 5. The CDR3 extends over 16 amino acids. CDR3 DNA: TGTGCCAGCAGTTATACGGGAGGGCCAAACACCGGGGAGCTGTTTTTT. This codes for CASSYTGGPNTGELFF.

As to this clonotype: A read error may account for a junction end that differs from germline. The chain combines TRBV29-1 with TRBJ1-2, with 8 bases lining up with TRBD1. Germline CDR1 SQVTM, CDR2 ANQGSEA. The CDR3 is 13 residues long. CDR3 residues: CSVDPGQALWLAF. DNA for the CDR3: TGCAGCGTAGACCCGGGACAGGCTCTATGGCTCGCCTTC. Full variable domain (outside the CDR3, taken from reference TRBV29-1 and TRBJ1-2): SAVISQKPSRDICQRGTSLTIQCQVDSQVTMMFWYRQQPGQSLTLIATANQGSEATYESGFVIDKFPISRPNLTFSTLTVSNMSPEDSSIYLCSVDPGQALWLAFGSGTRLTVV.

The chain recombines TRBV24-1 with TRBJ2-5; 7 bases map to TRBD1. The germline gives CDR1 KGHDR, CDR2 SFDVKD. The CDR3 extends over 13 amino acids. V dropped 9 bases and J dropped 1; count of bases not matched to a gene: 4. In DNA form, the CDR3 reads TGTGCCACCGGTGGGACAGCCCAAGAGACCCAGTACTTC. This encodes CATGGTAQETQYF.

The chain's CDR3 is CASTPRGWYSTDTQYF. CDR3 DNA sequence: TGTGCCAGCACCCCCCGGGGTTGGTACTCCACAGATACGCAGTATTTT. The rearrangement links TRBV27 to TRBJ2-3; maybe TRBD2 (5 bases). This CDR3 has 16 residues. Trimming left V 7 bases short and J 2 bases short, with 19 bases between. Germline values: CDR1 MNHEY, CDR2 SMNVEV (reference sequence).

The chain is built from TRBV7-9 and TRBJ1-2; 7 nucleotides agree with TRBD1. Germline CDR1 and CDR2: SEHNR and FQNEAQ (reference sequence). This CDR3 contains 15 residues. The V gene end was trimmed by 3 bases and the J gene end by 6 bases; junction bases not matched to a gene: 10. The CDR3 loop is CASSFDQGGANGYTF. CDR3 sequence (DNA): TGTGCCAGCAGCTTCGATCAGGGGGGGGCAAATGGCTACACCTTC.

This chain joins TRBV20-1 and TRBJ2-2; no reliable D call. The germline V and J ends were trimmed by 2 bases and 4 bases, with 14 bases remaining between them. The CDR3 runs 15 residues. Germline CDR1 reads DFQATT; CDR2 reads SNEGSKA (reference sequence). CDR3 region: CSARTGHTGTGELFF. The CDR3 DNA follows: TGCAGTGCTAGAACCGGCCATACGGGCACCGGGGAGCTGTTTTTT.

V is TRBV6-1 and J is TRBJ1-1; no firm D call. CDR1 and CDR2 (germline): MNHNS, SASEGT. This CDR3 comprises 13 residues. With 2 bases removed from V and 4 bases from J, the gap between germline ends came to 8 bases. The CDR3 DNA is TGTGCCAGCAGTGAAAGCCCGGGCACTGAAGCTTTCTTT. Its translation is CASSESPGTEAFF.

The rearrangement joins TRBV5-8 to TRBJ2-6; perhaps TRBD1 as D (6 bases). The V end was cut by 0 bases, the J end by 2 bases, with 9 bases between. CDR3 size: 16 residues. Germline CDR1 is SGHTS and CDR2 is YDEGEE. Here the CDR3 reads CASSLETGTGANVLTF. CDR3 bases: TGTGCCAGCAGCTTGGAAACAGGGACTGGGGCCAACGTCCTGACTTTC.

The genes are TRBV11-2 and TRBJ2-1; D is unclear. The V and J ends lost 5 bases and 4 bases respectively, with 12 bases between them. Germline V gene sequence: CDR1 SGHAT, CDR2 FQNNGV. This CDR3 is 14 amino acids long. The CDR3 DNA follows: TGTGCCAGCAGCACACCCGTAGGGTACAATGAGCAGTTCTTC. Amino acid sequence: CASSTPVGYNEQFF.

This clonotype was detected only a few times. The chain links TRBV24-1 to TRBJ2-1; 8 positions match TRBD1. The CDR3 contains 16 residues. The germline gives CDR1 KGHDR, CDR2 SFDVKD. V shed 2 bases and J 1 base; nucleotides not matched to a gene: 3. This CDR3 is CATSDYGQGSYNEQFF. The CDR3 DNA follows: TGTGCCACCAGTGATTATGGACAGGGATCCTACAATGAGCAGTTCTTC.

This clonotype was detected a few times. This chain connects TRBV2 to TRBJ1-2; D remains unclear. Germline lookup yields CDR1 SNHLY and CDR2 FYNNEI. V was cut by 7 bases and J by 1 base, with 7 bases left in between. The CDR3 spans 12 residues. The CDR3 bases are TGTGCCAGCAAAAGAGATAACTATGGCTACACCTTC. Encoded protein: CASKRDNYGYTF.

The chain combines TRBV6-5 with TRBJ2-1, with 11 bases aligning to TRBD2. The CDR3 consists of 17 residues. From germline, CDR1 is MNHEY and CDR2 SVGAGI. The V gene end was trimmed by 1 base and the J gene end by 5 bases; junction bases not matched to a gene: 7. The CDR3 DNA is TGTGCCAGCAGTTACTTCAAAGGACTAGCGGGCCACAATGAGCAGTTCTTC. The encoded protein is CASSYFKGLAGHNEQFF.

The chain employs TRBV6-1 and TRBJ1-3; perhaps TRBD1 as D (5 bases). The germline CDR1 and CDR2 sequences are MNHNS and SASEGT. Trimming removed 6 bases from V and 2 bases from J, with 14 bases in between. This CDR3 region has 15 residues. The CDR3 region has the DNA TGTGCCAGCAGGACAACAGGCACTCCTGGAAACACCATATATTTT. Protein: CASRTTGTPGNTIYF.